Following are 15 T cell receptor beta chains from one sample sequenced in a study of T cells in Graves' hyperthyroidism and ophthalmopathy (dated by TCRdb to the late 2010s). The library was generated by multiplex PCR. TCRdb lists the instrument as Illumina HiSeq 2000. The TCR beta CDR3 regions were amplified from RNA transcripts. For the first round of RT-PCR on the TCR CDR3, the HTBI primer set was used together with the Qiagen OneStep RT-PCR kit. TCRdb applied fastp at Q25 and MiXCR to the public reads, then kept only in-frame beta chains. Entries that share a CDR3 protein sequence are merged under the most common genes and DNA. For this sample the table gives fewer than 750,000 distinct CDR3 sequences, of which roughly 15% were detected only once. The ten largest clones take up around 4.5% of the sample. Sequenced: blood. The receptors shown here come from a woman aged 40 to 55 with Graves' ophthalmopathy.

The V gene is TRBV6-1, the J gene TRBJ1-1, with TRBD1 identical over 9 bases. Germline loops: CDR1 MNHNS, CDR2 SASEGT. V shed 8 bases, J shed 4 bases, and the junction held 8 bases outside the gene matches. CDR3 length equals 14 residues. The CDR3 DNA sequence: TGTGCCAGCGGGAACAGGGGGCTGGGCACTGAAGCTTTCTTT. Translation: CASGNRGLGTEAFF.

DNA of the CDR3: TGTGCCAGCTCACCCTCTACGCAGCGGGAGCTGTTTTTT. Translating it yields CASSPSTQRELFF. The rearrangement joins TRBV18 to TRBJ2-2, with D unclear. The CDR3 is made up of 13 amino acids. CDR1 and CDR2 from the germline V gene are KGHSH and LQKENI. The V and J ends lost 3 bases and 9 bases respectively, with 11 bases between them.

The CDR3 coding sequence is TGCAGTGCCTGGGGACTAGCGGGAGGGTACACCGGGGAGCTGTTTTTT. Amino acids: CSAWGLAGGYTGELFF. The chain joins TRBV20-1 to TRBJ2-2, with 16 bases lining up with TRBD2. Trimming took 6 bases from V and 3 from J; bases not matched to a gene: 4. CDR1 and CDR2 (germline): DFQATT, SNEGSKA (reference sequence). The CDR3 runs to 16 residues.

This clonotype was found a few times. The chain has TRBV12-3 or TRBV12-4 and TRBJ1-6; D unclear. Trimming left V 6 bases short and J 4 bases short, with 7 bases between. The CDR3 is 13 residues long. For the CDR3, the DNA is TGTGCCAGCAGGGGCAGGTATAATTCACCCCTCCACTTT. Amino acids: CASRGRYNSPLHF.

About this clonotype: The junction differs from germline at one of its ends, possibly a read error. This chain links TRBV7-2 with TRBJ2-7, with 8 bases lining up with TRBD1. Germline V CDR1 and CDR2: SGHTA, FQGNSA. The CDR3 has 15 amino acids. The CDR3 loop is CANSLGGTGSYEQYF. CDR3 coding DNA: TGTGCCAACAGCTTAGGGGGGACAGGTTCTTACGAGCAGTACTTC.

At least ten counts were recorded for this clonotype. The chain recombines TRBV6-5 with TRBJ2-5; 10 bases agree with TRBD1. The J segment lost 4 bases and the V segment lost 5 bases, leaving 4 bases of the junction unmatched. CDR3 size: 14 residues. CDR1 is MNHEY and CDR2 is SVGAGI in the germline V gene. DNA for the CDR3: TGTGCCAGCAGTACCGGGACAGGGGCAGAGACCCAGTACTTC. Translating it yields CASSTGTGAETQYF.

In this sample, this clonotype turned up many times. The chain uses TRBV7-8 and TRBJ2-7; D call uncertain. The germline V and J ends were trimmed by 0 bases and 2 bases, with 11 bases remaining between them. CDR3 size: 15 residues. CDR1 and CDR2 from the germline V gene are SGHVS and FQNEAQ. This CDR3 reads CASSLAADSAYEQYF. The CDR3 coding sequence is TGTGCCAGCAGCTTAGCTGCCGATTCCGCCTACGAGCAGTACTTC.

A few counts support this clonotype. V gene TRBV27 combines with J gene TRBJ1-6; possibly TRBD1 for D (5 bases). Between the trimmed V and J ends, which lost 3 bases and 9 bases, there was a span of 12 bases. This CDR3 is built from 14 residues. Germline lookup yields CDR1 MNHEY and CDR2 SMNVEV (reference sequence). The CDR3 is CASSFSGGGSPLHF. The DNA of the CDR3 is TGTGCCAGCAGTTTCAGCGGGGGTGGTTCACCCCTCCACTTT.

CDR3 protein: CASSLGRSYQETQYF. In DNA, the CDR3 is TGTGCCAGCAGCTTGGGGCGGTCGTACCAAGAGACCCAGTACTTC. This chain joins TRBV7-9 and TRBJ2-5; the D gene is possibly TRBD1 (5 bases). V was shortened by 3 bases and J by 0 bases, with 11 bases between the two germline ends. There are 15 residues in the CDR3. Germline assignment: CDR1 SEHNR and CDR2 FQNEAQ (reference sequence).

This clonotype was seen more than once but under ten times. J is TRBJ1-4 and V is TRBV7-8; no clear D gene. The V and J ends lost 4 bases and 8 bases respectively, with 11 bases between them. The CDR3 extends over 13 amino acids. CDR1 is SGHVS, CDR2 FQNEAQ, per germline. CDR3: CASSYRAPEKLFF. The CDR3 DNA reads as TGTGCCAGCAGCTACCGGGCCCCCGAAAAACTGTTTTTT.

The chain couples TRBV20-1 to TRBJ2-7; 7 positions agree with TRBD2. V dropped 5 bases and J dropped 2; count of bases not matched to a gene: 9. The V gene's germline CDR1 is DFQATT and CDR2 SNEGSKA (reference sequence). The CDR3 loop spans 14 amino acids. This CDR3 is CSAGISGRTYEQYF. Here the CDR3 DNA reads TGCAGTGCTGGAATTAGCGGGCGGACCTACGAGCAGTACTTC.

Many counts were recorded for this clonotype. The chain links TRBV12-3 or TRBV12-4 to TRBJ2-7; TRBD2 might be the D (5 bases). V gave up 2 bases and J gave up 3 bases, with 8 bases separating them. The length of the CDR3 is 13 residues. The CDR3 DNA sequence: TGTGCCAGCAGTTTATTCGGGAACTACGAGCAGTACTTC. Protein: CASSLFGNYEQYF.

This clonotype was seen more than once but under ten times. V usage is TRBV3-1 and J usage is TRBJ1-1, with 12 bases lining up with TRBD1. This CDR3 is 14 amino acids long. Per the germline V gene, CDR1 is LGHDT and CDR2 is YNNKEL (reference sequence). Trimming removed 4 bases from V and 9 bases from J; junction bases left unmatched: 6. The DNA for the CDR3 is TGTGCCAGCAGCCTAGGGACAGGGGGCTTTCAAGCTTTCTTT. Protein: CASSLGTGGFQAFF.

The table lists this clonotype with many counts. The rearrangement uses TRBV20-1 and TRBJ1-1; weak D call: TRBD1 (6 bases). The germline gives CDR1 DFQATT, CDR2 SNEGSKA (reference sequence). The CDR3 runs to 14 residues. V lost 5 bases and J 2 bases, leaving 15 bases between the germline ends. The CDR3 is CSAHSGGQNTEAFF. The DNA of the CDR3 is TGCAGTGCTCACAGTGGGGGACAAAACACTGAAGCTTTCTTT.

This clonotype occurred many times. The genes are TRBV10-3 and TRBJ1-1; 7 bases align to TRBD1. The CDR3 is 14 amino acids. The V gene's germline CDR1 is ENHRY and CDR2 SYGVKD. J gave up 4 bases and V 8 bases, and 10 bases lay outside the gene matches. The CDR3 reads CAIGRQGGSTEAFF. The CDR3 coding sequence is TGTGCCATCGGGAGACAGGGAGGTAGCACTGAAGCTTTCTTT.